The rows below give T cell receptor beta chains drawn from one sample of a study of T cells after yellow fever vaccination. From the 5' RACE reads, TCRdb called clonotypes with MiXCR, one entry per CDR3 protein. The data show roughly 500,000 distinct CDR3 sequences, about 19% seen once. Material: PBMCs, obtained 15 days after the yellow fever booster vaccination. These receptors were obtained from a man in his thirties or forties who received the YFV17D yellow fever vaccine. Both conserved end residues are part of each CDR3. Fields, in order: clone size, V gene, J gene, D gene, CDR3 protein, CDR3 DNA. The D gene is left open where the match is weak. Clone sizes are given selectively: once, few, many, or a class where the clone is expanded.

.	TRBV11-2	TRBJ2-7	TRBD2	CASSGPGTSGRAQGYEQYF	TGTGCCAGCAGCGGTCCCGGGACTAGCGGGAGGGCCCAGGGTTACGAGCAGTACTTC
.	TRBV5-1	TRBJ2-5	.	CASSPQGYPTETQYF	TGCGCCAGCAGCCCCCAGGGGTACCCTACGGAGACCCAGTACTTC
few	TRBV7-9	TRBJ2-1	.	CASSLPGHRDNEQFF	TGTGCCAGCAGCTTGCCGGGACACCGGGACAATGAGCAGTTCTTC
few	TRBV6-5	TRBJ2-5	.	CASSLLRPDGKTQYF	TGTGCCAGCAGTCTTCTACGTCCTGACGGAAAGACCCAGTACTTC
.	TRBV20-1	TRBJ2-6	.	CSFRGQDRGWANVLTF	TGCAGCTTCAGGGGCCAGGATCGGGGTTGGGCCAACGTCCTGACTTTC
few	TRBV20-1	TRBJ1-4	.	CSARRDREKLFF	TGCAGTGCTAGAAGGGATCGGGAAAAACTGTTTTTT
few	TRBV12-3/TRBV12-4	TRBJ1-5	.	CASSMQDQPQHF	TGTGCCAGCAGTATGCAGGATCAGCCCCAGCATTTT
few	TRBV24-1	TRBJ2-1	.	CATSDLGGAYNEQFF	TGTGCCACCAGTGATTTGGGGGGCGCCTACAATGAGCAGTTCTTC
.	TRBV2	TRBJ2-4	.	CASSEQLNIQYF	TGTGCCAGCAGTGAACAGCTAAACATTCAGTACTTC
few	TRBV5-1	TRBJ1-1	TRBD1	CASSLSSGGNTEAFF	TGCGCCAGCAGCTTGTCATCAGGGGGGAACACTGAAGCTTTCTTT
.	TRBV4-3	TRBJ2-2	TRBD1	CASSQETRGITGELFF	TGCGCCAGCAGCCAAGAAACCAGGGGGATCACCGGGGAGCTGTTTTTT
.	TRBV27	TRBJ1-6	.	CASSLSRGALHF	TGTGCCAGCAGTTTATCCCGCGGGGCCCTCCACTTT
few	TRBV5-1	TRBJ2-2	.	CASSLLTPGPLTGELFF	TGCGCCAGCAGCTTGCTTACCCCGGGACCCCTCACCGGGGAGCTGTTTTTT
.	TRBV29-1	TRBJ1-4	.	CSVDEGSNEKLFF	TGCAGCGTTGACGAGGGCAGTAATGAAAAACTGTTTTTT
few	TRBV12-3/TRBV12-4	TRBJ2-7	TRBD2	CASSFSTSGSLGEQYF	TGTGCCAGCAGTTTCTCGACTAGCGGGAGTCTCGGCGAGCAGTACTTC
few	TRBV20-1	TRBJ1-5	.	CSARAGGQPQHF	TGCAGTGCTAGAGCTGGGGGACAGCCCCAGCATTTT
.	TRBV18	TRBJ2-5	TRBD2	CASSTLRETGTQYF	TGTGCCAGCTCAACTCTGCGGGAGACGGGGACCCAGTACTTC
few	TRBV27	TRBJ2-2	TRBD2	CASSLFGSGSRTGELFF	TGTGCCAGCAGTTTGTTTGGTAGCGGGAGTCGAACCGGGGAGCTGTTTTTT